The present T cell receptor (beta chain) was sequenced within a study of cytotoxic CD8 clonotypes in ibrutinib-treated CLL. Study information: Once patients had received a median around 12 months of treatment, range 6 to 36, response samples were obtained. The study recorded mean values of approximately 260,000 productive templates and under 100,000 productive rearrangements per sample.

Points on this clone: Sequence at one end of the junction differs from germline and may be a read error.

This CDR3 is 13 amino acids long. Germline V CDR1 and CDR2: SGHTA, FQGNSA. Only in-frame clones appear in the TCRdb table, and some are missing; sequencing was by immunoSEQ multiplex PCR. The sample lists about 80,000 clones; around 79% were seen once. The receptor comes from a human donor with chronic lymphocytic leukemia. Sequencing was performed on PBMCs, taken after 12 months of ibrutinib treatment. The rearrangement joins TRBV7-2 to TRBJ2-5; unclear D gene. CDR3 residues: CASRGRPREAQYF. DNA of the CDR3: TGTGCCAGCAGGGGCCGGCCAAGAGAGGCCCAGTACTTC.